This T cell receptor (beta chain) was identified in a study of regulatory T cells in long-lasting Graves disease. Points from the study as a whole: Between persistent patients, roughly 2,600 public clonotypes were shared, exceeding the 950 to 1,000 shared between new patients.

Arm-PCR of CDR3 regions with iRepertoire HTBI primers generated TCR beta libraries. TCRdb processed the multiplex PCR reads anew with MiXCR; each CDR3 protein has one entry. The repertoire holds approximately 470,000 distinct CDR3 sequences, with about 16% as singletons. Time point noted: newly diagnosed GD, antithyroid drugs for less than 3 months. PBMC RNA was the source of the TCR library. The CDR3 runs to 14 residues. CDR1 and CDR2 (germline): DFQATT, SNEGSKA (reference sequence). V lost 3 bases and J lost 2, with 13 bases in between. This clonotype was observed a few times. Its antigen is still unknown. In addition, the sample was reused for a study of T cells in Graves' hyperthyroidism and ophthalmopathy. This second study notes: Graves' hyperthyroidism was deemed stable given no ophthalmopathy progression within 18 months. In the first-round RT-PCR of the TCR CDR3, the HTBI primer set was used.

The rearrangement joins TRBV20-1 to TRBJ1-1, with D possibly being TRBD1 (5 bases). This receptor was identified in a man in his forties or fifties with Graves disease. The sequencing here drew on peripheral blood mononuclear cells (PBMCs), taken at new diagnosis, from a patient treated with antithyroid drugs. The CDR3 loop is CSASPGRGNTEAFF. In DNA, the CDR3 is TGCAGTGCTAGTCCGGGACGGGGTAACACTGAAGCTTTCTTT.